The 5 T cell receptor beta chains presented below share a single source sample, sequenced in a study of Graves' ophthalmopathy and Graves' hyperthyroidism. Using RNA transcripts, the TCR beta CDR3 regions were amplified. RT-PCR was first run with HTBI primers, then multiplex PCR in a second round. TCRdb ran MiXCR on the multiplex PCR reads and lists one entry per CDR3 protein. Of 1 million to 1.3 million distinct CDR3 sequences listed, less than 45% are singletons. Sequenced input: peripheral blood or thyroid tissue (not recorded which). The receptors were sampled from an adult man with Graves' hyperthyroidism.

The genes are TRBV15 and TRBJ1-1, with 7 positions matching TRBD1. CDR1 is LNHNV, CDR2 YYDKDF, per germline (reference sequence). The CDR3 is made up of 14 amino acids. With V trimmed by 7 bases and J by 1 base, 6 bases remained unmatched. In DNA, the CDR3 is TGTGCCACCACCCCGGGACAGCAGAACACTGAAGCTTTCTTT. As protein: CATTPGQQNTEAFF.

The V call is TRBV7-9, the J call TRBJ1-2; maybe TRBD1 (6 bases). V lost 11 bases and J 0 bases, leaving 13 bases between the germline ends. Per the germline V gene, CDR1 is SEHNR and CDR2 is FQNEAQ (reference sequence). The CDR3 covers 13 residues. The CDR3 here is CAGWDTTNYGYTF. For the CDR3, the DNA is TGTGCCGGCTGGGACACCACTAACTATGGCTACACCTTC.

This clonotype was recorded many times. DNA for the CDR3: TGTGCCAGCAGCGGCGCTTTGGGGGTGCCCGGAGAGACCCAGTACTTC. Protein product: CASSGALGVPGETQYF. This rearrangement joins TRBV7-2 to TRBJ2-5; tentatively, D is TRBD1 or TRBD2 (5 bases each). The V gene's germline CDR1 is SGHTA and CDR2 FQGNSA. The CDR3 runs 16 residues. The V end lost 5 bases, the J end lost 4 bases, and 20 bases lay between the germline ends.

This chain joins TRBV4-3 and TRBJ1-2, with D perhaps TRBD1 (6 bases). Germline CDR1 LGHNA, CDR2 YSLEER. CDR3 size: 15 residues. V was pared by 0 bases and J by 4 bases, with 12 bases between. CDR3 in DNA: TGCGCCAGCAGCCAAGACGGGGGCGGCGGCTATGGCTACACCTTC. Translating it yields CASSQDGGGGYGYTF.

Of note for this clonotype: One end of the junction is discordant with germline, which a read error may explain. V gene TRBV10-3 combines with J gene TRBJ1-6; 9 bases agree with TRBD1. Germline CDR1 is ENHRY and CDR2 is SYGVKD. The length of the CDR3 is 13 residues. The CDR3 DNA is TGTGCCAGCAGTGGGACAGGGAGCTCACCCCTCCACTTT. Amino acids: CASSGTGSSPLHF.